This TCR beta chain was identified during a study of cytomegalovirus exposure and HLA in healthy donors. The PCR employed 60 Vbeta primers together with 13 Jbeta primers. Some clones are missing from TCRdb's copy, which holds only in-frame ones; the method was immunoSEQ multiplex PCR. The sample contains 100,000 to 150,000 clones, less than 90% of which appear only once. About this clone: Its antigen is still unknown.

Germline V gives CDR1 SGHTA, CDR2 FQGNSA. This CDR3 has 13 residues. The V end was cut by 6 bases, the J end by 4 bases, with 10 bases between. Whole-study results and caveats: As a later analysis showed, a missense DCLRE1C variant was linked to trimming of TCR beta V- and J-genes. TCR beta chains numbering about 160 were designated cytomegalovirus-associated.

This chain joins TRBV7-2 and TRBJ2-4, with D perhaps TRBD2 (6 bases). Source material: PBMCs. The source of this sequence is a man in his forties or fifties in good health and CMV-seronegative. DNA for the CDR3: TGTGCCAGCAGGGGACTGGCTAAAAACATTCAGTACTTC. Translated, it gives CASRGLAKNIQYF.